The clone carrying this TCR beta chain was seen repeatedly, ten times or more. Per germline, CDR1 SGHNT and CDR2 YYREEE (reference sequence). The CDR3 contains 15 residues. Trimming took 0 bases from V and 5 from J; bases not matched to a gene: 4. The data were obtained in a study of read filtering for tumor transcriptome and immune sequencing. From roughly 390 ng of RNA, a library with molecular barcoded alpha/delta and beta/gamma adaptors was made. From the reads, TCRdb called clonotypes with MiXCR, one entry per CDR3 protein. Here the sample spans about 90,000 distinct CDR3 sequences, 12% being singletons.

The J gene is TRBJ2-1, the V gene TRBV5-4, with 8 nucleotides matching TRBD2. The source of this sequence is a donor aged 40 or older with multiple myeloma. What was sequenced was a population of CD138-negative cells sorted from bone marrow. The CDR3 reads CASSLEAGANNEQFF. The CDR3 DNA reads TGTGCCAGCAGCTTGGAAGCGGGAGCTAACAATGAGCAGTTCTTC.